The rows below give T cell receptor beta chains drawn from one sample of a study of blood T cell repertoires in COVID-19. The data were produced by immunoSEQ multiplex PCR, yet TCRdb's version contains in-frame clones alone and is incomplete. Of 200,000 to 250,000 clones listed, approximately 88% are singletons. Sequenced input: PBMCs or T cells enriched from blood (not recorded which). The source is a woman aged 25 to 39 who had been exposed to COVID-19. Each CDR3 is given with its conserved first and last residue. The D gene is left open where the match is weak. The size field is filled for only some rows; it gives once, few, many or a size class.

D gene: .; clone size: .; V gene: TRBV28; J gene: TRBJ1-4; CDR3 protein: CASSLTQGNNEKLFF; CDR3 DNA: TGTGCCAGCAGTTTAACGCAGGGAAACAATGAAAAACTGTTTTTT
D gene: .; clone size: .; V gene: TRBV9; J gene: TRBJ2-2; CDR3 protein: CASRGDSGTPNTGELFF; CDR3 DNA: TGTGCCAGCAGAGGCGATTCGGGAACCCCGAACACCGGGGAGCTGTTTTTT
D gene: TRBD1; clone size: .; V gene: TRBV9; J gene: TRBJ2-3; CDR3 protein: CASSVVGQGADTQYF; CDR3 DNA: TGTGCCAGCAGCGTAGTTGGTCAGGGGGCAGATACGCAGTATTTT
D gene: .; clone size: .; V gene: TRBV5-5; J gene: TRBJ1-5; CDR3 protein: CASSWAPSNQPQHF; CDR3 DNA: TGTGCCAGCAGCTGGGCTCCTAGCAATCAGCCCCAGCATTTT
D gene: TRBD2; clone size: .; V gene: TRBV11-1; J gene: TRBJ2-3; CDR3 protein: CASSLGTSGNTDTQYF; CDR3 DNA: TGTGCCAGCAGCTTAGGCACTAGCGGGAACACAGATACGCAGTATTTT
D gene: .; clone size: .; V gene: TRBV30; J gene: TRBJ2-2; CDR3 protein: CAWAWTHTGELFF; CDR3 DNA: TGTGCCTGGGCATGGACACACACCGGGGAGCTGTTTTTT
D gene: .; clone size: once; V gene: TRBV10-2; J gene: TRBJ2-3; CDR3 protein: CASSEGGLRTDTQYF; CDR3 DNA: TGCGCCAGCAGTGAGGGGGGGTTGCGAACAGATACGCAGTATTTT
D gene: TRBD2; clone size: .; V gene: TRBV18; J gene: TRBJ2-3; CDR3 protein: CASSPILAGYGGTDTQYF; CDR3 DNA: TGTGCCAGCTCACCGATTCTAGCGGGATACGGTGGCACAGATACGCAGTATTTT
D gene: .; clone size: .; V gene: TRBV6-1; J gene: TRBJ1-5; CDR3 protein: CASSAQGGGPNQPQHF; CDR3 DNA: TGTGCCAGCAGTGCGCAGGGAGGAGGGCCCAATCAGCCCCAGCATTTT
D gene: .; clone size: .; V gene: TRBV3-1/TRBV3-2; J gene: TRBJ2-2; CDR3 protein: CASSREDWGELFF; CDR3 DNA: TGTGCCAGCAGCCGAGAAGACTGGGGGGAGCTGTTTTTT
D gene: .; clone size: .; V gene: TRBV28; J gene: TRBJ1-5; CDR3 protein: CASSPLGGGQPQHF; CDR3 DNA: TGTGCCAGCAGCCCATTGGGGGGTGGTCAGCCCCAGCATTTT
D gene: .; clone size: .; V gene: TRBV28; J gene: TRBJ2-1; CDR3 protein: CASSSTPSNEQFF; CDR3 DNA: TGTGCCAGCAGCTCTACTCCTTCCAATGAGCAGTTCTTC
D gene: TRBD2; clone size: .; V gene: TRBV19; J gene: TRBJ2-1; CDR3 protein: CASTRGLAGGNEQFF; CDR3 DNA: TGTGCCAGTACAAGGGGACTAGCGGGAGGCAATGAGCAGTTCTTC
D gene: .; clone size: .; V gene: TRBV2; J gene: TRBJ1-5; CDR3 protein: CASSDRVSNQPQHF; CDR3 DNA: TGTGCCAGCAGTGACAGGGTAAGCAATCAGCCCCAGCATTTT
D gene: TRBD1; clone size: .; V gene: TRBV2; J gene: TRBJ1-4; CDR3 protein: CASKGQGWGKLFF; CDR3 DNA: TGTGCCAGCAAAGGACAGGGATGGGGAAAACTGTTTTTT
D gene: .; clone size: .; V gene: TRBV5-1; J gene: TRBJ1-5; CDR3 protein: CASSLATRAQPQHF; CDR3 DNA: TGCGCCAGCAGCTTGGCCACGCGTGCCCAGCCCCAGCATTTT
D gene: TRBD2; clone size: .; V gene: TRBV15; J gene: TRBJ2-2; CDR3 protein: CATSPSPGTSGRAHTGELFF; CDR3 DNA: TGTGCCACCAGCCCCTCCCCCGGGACTAGCGGGAGGGCCCACACCGGGGAGCTGTTTTTT
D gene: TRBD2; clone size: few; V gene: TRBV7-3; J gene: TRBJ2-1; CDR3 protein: CASSWSGGSNEQFF; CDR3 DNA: TGTGCCAGCAGCTGGTCGGGAGGATCAAATGAGCAGTTCTTC
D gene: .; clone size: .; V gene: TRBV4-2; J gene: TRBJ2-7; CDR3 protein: CASSQDASGLPTYEQYF; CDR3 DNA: TGTGCCAGCAGCCAAGACGCCAGCGGCCTTCCAACCTACGAGCAGTACTTC
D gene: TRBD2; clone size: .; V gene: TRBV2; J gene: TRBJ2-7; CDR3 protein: CAESRERGGGQYF; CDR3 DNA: TGTGCCGAAAGCAGGGAGCGAGGCGGGGGGCAGTACTTC
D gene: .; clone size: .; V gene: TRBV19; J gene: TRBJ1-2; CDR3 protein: CASSIRGVGYTF; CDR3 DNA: TGTGCCAGTAGTATACGGGGGGTCGGCTACACCTTC
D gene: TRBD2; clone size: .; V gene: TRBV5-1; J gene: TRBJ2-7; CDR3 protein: CASSLGIAGGLYEQYF; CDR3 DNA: TGCGCCAGCAGCTTGGGGATCGCGGGAGGGTTGTACGAGCAGTACTTC
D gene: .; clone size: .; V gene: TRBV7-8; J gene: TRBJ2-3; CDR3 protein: CASSLDGVNTQYF; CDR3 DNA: TGTGCCAGCAGCTTAGACGGGGTTAATACGCAGTATTTT
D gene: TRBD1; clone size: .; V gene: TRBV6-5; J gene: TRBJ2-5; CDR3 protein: CASSMGQGGETQYF; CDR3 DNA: TGTGCCAGCAGCATGGGACAGGGCGGAGAGACCCAGTACTTC
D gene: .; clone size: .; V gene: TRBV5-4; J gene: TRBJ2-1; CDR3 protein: CASIQQGTPEQFF; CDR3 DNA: TGTGCCAGCATTCAACAGGGCACACCTGAGCAGTTCTTC
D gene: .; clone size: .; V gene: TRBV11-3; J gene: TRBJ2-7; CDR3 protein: CASSLDRGEQYF; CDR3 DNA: TGTGCCAGCAGCTTAGACAGGGGCGAGCAGTACTTC
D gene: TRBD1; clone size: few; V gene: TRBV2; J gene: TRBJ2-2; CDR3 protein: CASSARTGGFPGELFF; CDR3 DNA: TGTGCCAGCAGCGCCCGGACAGGGGGATTTCCCGGGGAGCTGTTTTTT
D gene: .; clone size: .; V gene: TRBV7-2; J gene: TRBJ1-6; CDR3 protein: CASSPGQWGSPLHF; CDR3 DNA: TGTGCCAGCAGCCCGGGACAATGGGGTTCACCCCTCCACTTT
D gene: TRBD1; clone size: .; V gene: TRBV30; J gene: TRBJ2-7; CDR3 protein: CAWSVRWGTAAEQYF; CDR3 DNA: TGTGCCTGGAGTGTTCGGTGGGGGACAGCCGCCGAGCAGTACTTC
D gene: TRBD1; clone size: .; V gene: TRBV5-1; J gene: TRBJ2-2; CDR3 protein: CASSLIAGQGITGELFF; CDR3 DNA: TGCGCCAGCAGCTTGATAGCGGGACAGGGGATCACCGGGGAGCTGTTTTTT
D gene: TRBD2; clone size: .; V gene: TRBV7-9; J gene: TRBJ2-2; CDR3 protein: CASSLFGLAGGPDGGELFF; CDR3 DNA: TGTGCCAGCAGCTTATTCGGACTAGCGGGAGGCCCAGACGGCGGGGAGCTGTTTTTT
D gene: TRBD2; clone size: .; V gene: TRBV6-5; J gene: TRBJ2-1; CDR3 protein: CASSLSLAGEGHEQFF; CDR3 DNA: TGTGCCAGCAGTTTGTCACTAGCGGGAGAGGGCCATGAGCAGTTCTTC
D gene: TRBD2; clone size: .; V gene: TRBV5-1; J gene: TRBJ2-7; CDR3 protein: CASSLAASYEQYF; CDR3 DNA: TGCGCCAGCAGTCTAGCGGCCTCCTACGAGCAGTACTTC
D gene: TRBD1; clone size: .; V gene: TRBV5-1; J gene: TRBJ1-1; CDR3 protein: CASSLGQGISEAFF; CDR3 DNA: TGCGCCAGCAGCTTAGGACAGGGAATTTCTGAAGCTTTCTTT
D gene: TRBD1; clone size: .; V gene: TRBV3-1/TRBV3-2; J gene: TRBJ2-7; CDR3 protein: CASSQGLGQAYEQYF; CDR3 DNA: TGTGCCAGCAGCCAAGGCCTAGGACAGGCCTACGAGCAGTACTTC
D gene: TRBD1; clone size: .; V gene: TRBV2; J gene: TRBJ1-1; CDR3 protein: CASSQRQGANTEAFF; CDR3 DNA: TGTGCCAGCAGTCAAAGACAGGGTGCGAACACTGAAGCTTTCTTT
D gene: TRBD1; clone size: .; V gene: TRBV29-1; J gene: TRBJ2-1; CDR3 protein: CSVWDRIDEQFF; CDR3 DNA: TGCAGCGTCTGGGACAGGATCGATGAGCAGTTCTTC
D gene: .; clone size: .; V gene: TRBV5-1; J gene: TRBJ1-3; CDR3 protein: CASSLGGTKPSGNTIYF; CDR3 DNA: TGCGCCAGCAGCTTGGGTGGGACTAAGCCGTCTGGAAACACCATATATTTT
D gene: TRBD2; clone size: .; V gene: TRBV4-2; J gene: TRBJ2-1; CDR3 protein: CASSHPTGLAGGGYNEQFF; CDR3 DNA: TGTGCCAGCAGCCACCCGACCGGACTAGCGGGAGGCGGTTACAATGAGCAGTTCTTC
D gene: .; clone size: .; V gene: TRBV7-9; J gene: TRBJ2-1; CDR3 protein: CASSFGLPYNEQFF; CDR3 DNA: TGTGCCAGCAGCTTCGGACTCCCTTACAATGAGCAGTTCTTC
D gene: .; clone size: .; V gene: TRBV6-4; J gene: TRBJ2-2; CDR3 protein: CASSEQANTGELFF; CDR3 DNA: TGTGCCAGCAGTGAACAAGCGAACACCGGGGAGCTGTTTTTT
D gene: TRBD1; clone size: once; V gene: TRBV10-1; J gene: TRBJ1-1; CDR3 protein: CASRPAGGFDTEAFF; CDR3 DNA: TGCGCCAGCAGGCCCGCAGGGGGCTTCGACACTGAAGCTTTCTTT
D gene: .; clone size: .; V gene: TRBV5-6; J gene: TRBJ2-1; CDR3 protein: CASSLNSEQFF; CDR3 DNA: TGTGCCAGCAGCTTGAACTCCGAGCAGTTCTTC
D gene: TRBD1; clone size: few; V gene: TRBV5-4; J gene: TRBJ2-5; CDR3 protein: CASSAKTGGETQYF; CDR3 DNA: TGTGCCAGCAGCGCAAAGACAGGGGGAGAGACCCAGTACTTC